This paragraph reports one TCR beta chain. Antigen unknown. Assembly of TCR beta libraries relied on iRepertoire HTBI primers together with Arm-PCR of CDR3 regions. TCRdb re-called the multiplex PCR reads with MiXCR, one entry per CDR3 protein. This table has 300,000 to 500,000 distinct CDR3 sequences, around 21% appearing once. The V and J ends lost 2 bases and 0 bases respectively, with 11 bases between them. The V gene's germline CDR1 is MNHEY and CDR2 SVGAGI. The CDR3 covers 16 residues. This sample was taken from a study of regulatory T cells in long-lasting Graves disease. Study outcomes and limitations: Reduced TCR diversity was observed in persistent Graves' patients versus newly diagnosed patients. Persistent disease favored TRBV28, TRBJ1-2 and TRBJ2-5.

Time point of the sample: persistent/refractory GD, antithyroid drugs over 5 years with positive TRAb. PBMCs were the source of the RNA used for TCR sequencing. Recruitment took place at an endocrinology department in Xi'an, China. The chain couples TRBV6-5 to TRBJ1-5; D remains ambiguous. The specimen was peripheral blood mononuclear cells (PBMCs), collected when the disease was refractory, from a patient treated with antithyroid drugs. The sequence derives from a female donor with Graves disease. DNA for the CDR3: TGTGCCAGCAGTTACGGCGTTGGGGATAGCAATCAGCCCCAGCATTTT. Protein: CASSYGVGDSNQPQHF.